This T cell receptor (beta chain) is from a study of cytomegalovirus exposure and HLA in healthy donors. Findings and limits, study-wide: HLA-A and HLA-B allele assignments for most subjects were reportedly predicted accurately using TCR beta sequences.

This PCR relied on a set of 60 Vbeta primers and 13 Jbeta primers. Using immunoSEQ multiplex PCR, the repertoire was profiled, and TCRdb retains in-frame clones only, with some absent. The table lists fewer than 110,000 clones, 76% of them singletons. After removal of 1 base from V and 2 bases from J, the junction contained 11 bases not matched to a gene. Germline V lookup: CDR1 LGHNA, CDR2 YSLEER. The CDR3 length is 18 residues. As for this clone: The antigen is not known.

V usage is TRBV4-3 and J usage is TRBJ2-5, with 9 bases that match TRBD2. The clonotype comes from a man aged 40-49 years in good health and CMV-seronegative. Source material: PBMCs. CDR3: CASSQAWGDSGGQETQYF. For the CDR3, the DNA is TGCGCCAGCAGCCAAGCGTGGGGTGATAGCGGGGGTCAAGAGACCCAGTACTTC.